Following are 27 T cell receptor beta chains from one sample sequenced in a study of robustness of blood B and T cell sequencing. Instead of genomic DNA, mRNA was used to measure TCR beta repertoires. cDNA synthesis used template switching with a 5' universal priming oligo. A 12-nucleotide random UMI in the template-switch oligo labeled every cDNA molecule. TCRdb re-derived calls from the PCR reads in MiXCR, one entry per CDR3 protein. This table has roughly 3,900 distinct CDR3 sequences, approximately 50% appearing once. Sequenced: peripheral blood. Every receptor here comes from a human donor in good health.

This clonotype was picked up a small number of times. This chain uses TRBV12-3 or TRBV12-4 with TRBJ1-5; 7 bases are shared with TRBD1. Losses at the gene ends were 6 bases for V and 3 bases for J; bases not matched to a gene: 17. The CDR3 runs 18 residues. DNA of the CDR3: TGTGCCAGCAGCTCCTTTCCGGGACAGACAACTTTCAATCAGCCCCAGCATTTT. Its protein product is CASSSFPGQTTFNQPQHF.

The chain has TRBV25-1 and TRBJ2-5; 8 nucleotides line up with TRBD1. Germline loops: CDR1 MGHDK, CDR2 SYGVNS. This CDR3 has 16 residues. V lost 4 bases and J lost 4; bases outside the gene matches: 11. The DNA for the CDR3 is TGTGCCAGCAGTGGAGTCACCGGACAGGGAGGAGAGACCCAGTACTTC. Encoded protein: CASSGVTGQGGETQYF.

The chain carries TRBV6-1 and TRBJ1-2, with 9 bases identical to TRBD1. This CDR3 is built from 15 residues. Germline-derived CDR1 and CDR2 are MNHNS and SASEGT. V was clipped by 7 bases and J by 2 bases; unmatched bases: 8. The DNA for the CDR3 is TGTGCCAGCAACACAGGGGGCGCGGGGAACTATGGCTACACCTTC. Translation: CASNTGGAGNYGYTF.

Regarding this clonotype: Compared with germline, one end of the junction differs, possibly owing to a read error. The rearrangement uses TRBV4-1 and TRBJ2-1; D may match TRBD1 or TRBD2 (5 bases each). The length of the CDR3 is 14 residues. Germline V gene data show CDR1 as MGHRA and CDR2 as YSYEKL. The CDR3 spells CASTQNTRGNEQFF. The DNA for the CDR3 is TGCGCCAGCACCCAAAATACGAGGGGCAATGAGCAGTTCTTC.

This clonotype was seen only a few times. CDR3 nucleotide sequence: TGCGCCAGCAGCCAAGACCTCACGACGGGGAACACTGAAGCTTTCTTT. Amino acid sequence: CASSQDLTTGNTEAFF. The J gene is TRBJ1-1, the V gene TRBV4-1; D remains unclear. CDR1 is MGHRA and CDR2 is YSYEKL in the germline V gene. Between the trimmed V and J ends, which lost 0 bases and 1 base, there was a span of 12 bases. The CDR3 consists of 16 residues.

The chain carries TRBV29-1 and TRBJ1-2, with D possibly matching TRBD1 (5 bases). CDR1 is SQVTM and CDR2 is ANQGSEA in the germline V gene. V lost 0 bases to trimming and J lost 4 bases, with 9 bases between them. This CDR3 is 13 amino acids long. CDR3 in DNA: TGCAGCGTTGAAGATGGGGCCTTCTATGGCTACACCTTC. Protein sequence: CSVEDGAFYGYTF.

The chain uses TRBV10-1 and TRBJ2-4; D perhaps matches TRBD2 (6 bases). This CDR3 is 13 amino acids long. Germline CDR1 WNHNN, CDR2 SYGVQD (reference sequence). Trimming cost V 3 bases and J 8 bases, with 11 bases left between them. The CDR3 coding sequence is TGCGCCAGCAGTGATGGCAGGGAGGACATTCAGTACTTC. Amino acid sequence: CASSDGREDIQYF.

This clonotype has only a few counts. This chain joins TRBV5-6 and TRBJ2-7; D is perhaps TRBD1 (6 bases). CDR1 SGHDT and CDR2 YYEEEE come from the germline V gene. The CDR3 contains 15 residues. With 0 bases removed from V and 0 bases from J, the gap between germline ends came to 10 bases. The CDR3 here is CASSLAGAPSYEQYF. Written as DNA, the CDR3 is TGTGCCAGCAGCTTGGCAGGGGCCCCCTCCTACGAGCAGTACTTC.

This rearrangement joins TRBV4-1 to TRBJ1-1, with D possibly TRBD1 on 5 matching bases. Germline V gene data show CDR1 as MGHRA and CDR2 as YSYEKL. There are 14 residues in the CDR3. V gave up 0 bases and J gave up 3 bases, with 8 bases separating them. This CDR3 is CASSQEGVHTEAFF. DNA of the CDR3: TGCGCCAGCAGCCAAGAAGGGGTGCACACTGAAGCTTTCTTT.

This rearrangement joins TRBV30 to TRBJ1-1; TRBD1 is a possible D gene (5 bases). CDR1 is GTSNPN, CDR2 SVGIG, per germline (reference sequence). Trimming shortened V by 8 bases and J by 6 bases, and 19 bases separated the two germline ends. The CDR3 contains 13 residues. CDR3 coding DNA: TGTGCCGGGGAGGGTCTGGGGGAGTCTGAAGCTTTCTTT. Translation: CAGEGLGESEAFF.

The CDR3 is CATSDLGQDESGELFF. CDR3 nucleotide sequence: TGTGCCACCAGTGATTTGGGGCAGGACGAGTCCGGGGAGCTGTTTTTT. The rearrangement links TRBV24-1 to TRBJ2-2; D remains unclear. The germline V gene has CDR1 KGHDR and CDR2 SFDVKD. The V end lost 0 bases, the J end lost 6 bases, and 13 bases lay between the germline ends. This CDR3 region has 16 residues.

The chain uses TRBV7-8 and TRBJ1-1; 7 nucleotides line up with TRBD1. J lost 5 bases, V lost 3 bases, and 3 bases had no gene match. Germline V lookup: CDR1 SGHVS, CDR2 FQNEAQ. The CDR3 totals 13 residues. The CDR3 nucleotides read TGTGCCAGCAGCTTGAAACAGGGGACTGAAGCTTTCTTT. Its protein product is CASSLKQGTEAFF. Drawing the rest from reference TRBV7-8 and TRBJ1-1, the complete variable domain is GAGVSQSPRYKVAKRGQDVALRCDPISGHVSLFWYQQALGQGPEFLTYFQNEAQLDKSGLPSDRFFAERPEGSVSTLKIQRTQQEDSAVYLCASSLKQGTEAFFGQGTRLTVV.

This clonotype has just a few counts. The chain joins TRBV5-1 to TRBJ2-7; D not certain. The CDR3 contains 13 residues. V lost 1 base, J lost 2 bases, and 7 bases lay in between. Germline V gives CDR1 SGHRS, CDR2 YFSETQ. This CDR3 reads CASSLSSAYEQYF. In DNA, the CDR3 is TGCGCCAGCAGCTTGAGCTCGGCCTACGAGCAGTACTTC.

CDR3 region: CASSFQGSSNEQFF. The CDR3 coding sequence is TGTGCCAGCAGCTTCCAGGGTTCGTCCAATGAGCAGTTCTTC. The rearrangement links TRBV13 to TRBJ2-1; weak D call: TRBD1 (5 bases). This CDR3 comprises 14 residues. In germline, CDR1 is PRHDT, CDR2 FYEKMQ (reference sequence). Trimming stripped 3 bases from V and 6 bases from J, with 12 bases between.

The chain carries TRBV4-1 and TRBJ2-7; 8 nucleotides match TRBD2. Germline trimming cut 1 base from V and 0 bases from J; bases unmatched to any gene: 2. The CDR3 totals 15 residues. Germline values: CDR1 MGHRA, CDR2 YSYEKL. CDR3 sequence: CASSQGRGVSYEQYF. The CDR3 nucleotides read TGCGCCAGCAGCCAAGGGCGGGGGGTCTCCTACGAGCAGTACTTC.

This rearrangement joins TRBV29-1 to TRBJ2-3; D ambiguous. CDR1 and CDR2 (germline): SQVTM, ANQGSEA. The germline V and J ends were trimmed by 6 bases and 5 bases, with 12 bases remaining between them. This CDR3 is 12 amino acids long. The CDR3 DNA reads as TGCAGCGTAAGAATAACGGGAGATACGCAGTATTTT. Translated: CSVRITGDTQYF.

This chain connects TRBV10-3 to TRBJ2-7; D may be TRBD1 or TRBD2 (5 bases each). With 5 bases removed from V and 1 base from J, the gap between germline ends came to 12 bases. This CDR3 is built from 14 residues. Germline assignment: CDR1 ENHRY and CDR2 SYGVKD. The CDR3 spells CAISSGTESYEQYF. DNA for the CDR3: TGTGCCATCAGTTCCGGGACCGAATCCTACGAGCAGTACTTC.

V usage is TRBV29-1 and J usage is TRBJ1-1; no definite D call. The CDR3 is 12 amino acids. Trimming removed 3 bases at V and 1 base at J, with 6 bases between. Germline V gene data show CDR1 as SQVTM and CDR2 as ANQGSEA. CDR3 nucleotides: TGCAGCGTTGATTCGGGGAACACTGAAGCTTTCTTT. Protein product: CSVDSGNTEAFF.

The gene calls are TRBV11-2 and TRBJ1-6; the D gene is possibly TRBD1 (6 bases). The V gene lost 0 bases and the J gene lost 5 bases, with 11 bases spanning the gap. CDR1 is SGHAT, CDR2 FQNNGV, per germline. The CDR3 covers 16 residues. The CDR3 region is CASSLEGGVDNSPLHF. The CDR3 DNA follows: TGTGCCAGCAGCTTAGAAGGGGGTGTGGATAATTCACCCCTCCACTTT.

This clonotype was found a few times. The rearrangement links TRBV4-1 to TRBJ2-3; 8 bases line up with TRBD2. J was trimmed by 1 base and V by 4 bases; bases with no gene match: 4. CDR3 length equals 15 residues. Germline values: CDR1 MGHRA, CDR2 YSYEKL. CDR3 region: CASSPRGGGTDTQYF. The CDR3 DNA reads TGCGCCAGCAGCCCCCGGGGGGGCGGCACAGATACGCAGTATTTT.

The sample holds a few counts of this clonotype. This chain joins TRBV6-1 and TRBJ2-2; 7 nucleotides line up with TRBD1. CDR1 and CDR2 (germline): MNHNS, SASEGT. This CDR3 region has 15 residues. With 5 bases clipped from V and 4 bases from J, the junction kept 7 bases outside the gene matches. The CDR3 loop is CASSQTGRGTGELFF. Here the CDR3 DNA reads TGTGCCAGCAGTCAGACAGGGCGTGGCACCGGGGAGCTGTTTTTT.

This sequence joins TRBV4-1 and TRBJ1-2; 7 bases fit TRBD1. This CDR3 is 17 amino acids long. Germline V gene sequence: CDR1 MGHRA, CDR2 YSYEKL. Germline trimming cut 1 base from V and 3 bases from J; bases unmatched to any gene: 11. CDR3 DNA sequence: TGCGCCAGCAGCCAAGTTAGGGGGCGGTTGATGGACTATGGCTACACCTTC. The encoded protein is CASSQVRGRLMDYGYTF.

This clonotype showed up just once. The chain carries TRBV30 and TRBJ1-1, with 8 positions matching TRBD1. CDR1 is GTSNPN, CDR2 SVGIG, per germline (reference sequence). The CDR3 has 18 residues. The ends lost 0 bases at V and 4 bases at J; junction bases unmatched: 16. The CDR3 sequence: CAWSVPPGGFKERTEAFF. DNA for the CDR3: TGTGCCTGGAGTGTTCCTCCAGGGGGCTTTAAAGAGCGCACTGAAGCTTTCTTT. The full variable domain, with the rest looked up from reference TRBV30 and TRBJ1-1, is SQTIHQWPATLVQPVGSPLSLECTVEGTSNPNLYWYRQAAGRGLQLLFYSVGIGQISSEVPQNLSASRPQDRQFILSSKKLLLSDSGFYLCAWSVPPGGFKERTEAFFGQGTRLTVV.

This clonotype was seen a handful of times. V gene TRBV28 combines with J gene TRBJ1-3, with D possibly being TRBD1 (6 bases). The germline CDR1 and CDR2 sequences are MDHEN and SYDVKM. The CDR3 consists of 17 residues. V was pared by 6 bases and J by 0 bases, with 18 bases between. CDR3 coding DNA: TGTGCCAGCAGCCGAGGGGGGAGTACAGTCTCTGGAAACACCATATATTTT. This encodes CASSRGGSTVSGNTIYF.

CDR3 sequence: CASSRTAGQNTGELFF. In DNA, the CDR3 is TGTGCCAGCAGCCGGACAGCAGGTCAGAACACCGGGGAGCTGTTTTTT. The chain links TRBV11-2 to TRBJ2-2; D is perhaps TRBD1 (6 bases). V was shortened by 5 bases and J by 1 base, with 14 bases between the two germline ends. The length of the CDR3 is 16 residues. CDR1 is SGHAT, CDR2 FQNNGV, per germline.

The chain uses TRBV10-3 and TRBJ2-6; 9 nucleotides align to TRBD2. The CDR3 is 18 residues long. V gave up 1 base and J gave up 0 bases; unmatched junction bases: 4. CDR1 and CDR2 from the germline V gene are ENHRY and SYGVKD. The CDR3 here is CAISELNSGGSGANVLTF. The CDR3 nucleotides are TGTGCCATCAGTGAGTTAAATAGCGGGGGCTCTGGGGCCAACGTCCTGACTTTC.

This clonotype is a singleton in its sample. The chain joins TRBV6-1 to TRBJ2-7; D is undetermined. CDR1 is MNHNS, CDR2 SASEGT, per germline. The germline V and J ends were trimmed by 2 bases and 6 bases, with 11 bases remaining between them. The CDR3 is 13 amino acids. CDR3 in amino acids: CASSELVESEQYF. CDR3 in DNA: TGTGCCAGCAGTGAACTGGTAGAGAGCGAGCAGTACTTC.